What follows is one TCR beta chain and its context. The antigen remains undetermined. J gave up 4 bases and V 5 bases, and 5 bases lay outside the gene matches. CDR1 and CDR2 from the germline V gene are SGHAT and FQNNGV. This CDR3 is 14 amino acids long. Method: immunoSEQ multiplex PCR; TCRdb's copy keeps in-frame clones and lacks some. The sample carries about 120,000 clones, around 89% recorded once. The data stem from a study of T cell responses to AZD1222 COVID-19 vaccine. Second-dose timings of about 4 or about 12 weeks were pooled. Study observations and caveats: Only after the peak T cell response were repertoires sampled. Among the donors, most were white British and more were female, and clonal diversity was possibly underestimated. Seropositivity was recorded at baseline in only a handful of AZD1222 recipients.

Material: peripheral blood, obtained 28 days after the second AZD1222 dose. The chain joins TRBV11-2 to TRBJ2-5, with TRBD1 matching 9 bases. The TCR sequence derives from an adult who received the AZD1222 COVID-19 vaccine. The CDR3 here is CASSPGTGIETQYF. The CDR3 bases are TGTGCCAGCAGCCCCGGGACAGGGATAGAGACCCAGTACTTC.